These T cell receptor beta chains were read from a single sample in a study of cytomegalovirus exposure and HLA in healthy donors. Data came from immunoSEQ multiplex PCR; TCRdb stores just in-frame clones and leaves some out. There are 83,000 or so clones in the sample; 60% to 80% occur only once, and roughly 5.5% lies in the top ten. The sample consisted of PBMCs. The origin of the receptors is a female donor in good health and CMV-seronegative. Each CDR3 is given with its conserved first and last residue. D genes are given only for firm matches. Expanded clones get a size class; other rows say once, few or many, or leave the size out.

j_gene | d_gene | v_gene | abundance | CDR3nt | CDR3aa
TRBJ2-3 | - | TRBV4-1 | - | TGCGCCAGCAGCCAAGAACTCGTAAGCACAGATACGCAGTATTTT | CASSQELVSTDTQYF
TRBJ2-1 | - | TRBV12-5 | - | TGTGCTAGTGGTTTGGTACTGACAGGAACCACCTCCTACAATGAGCAGTTCTTC | CASGLVLTGTTSYNEQFF
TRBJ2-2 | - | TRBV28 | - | TGTGCCAGCAACGGTCAAAGGGAGCTGTTTTTT | CASNGQRELFF
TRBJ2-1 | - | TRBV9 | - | TGTGCCAGCAGCGTAATGTCGACTAACAATGAGCAGTTCTTC | CASSVMSTNNEQFF
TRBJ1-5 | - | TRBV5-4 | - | TGTGCCAGCAGCTTAAGGGGTAGCAATCAGCCCCAGCATTTT | CASSLRGSNQPQHF
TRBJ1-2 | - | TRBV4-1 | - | TGCGCCAGCAGCCAAGATTTGGCAGGCTATGGCTACACCTTC | CASSQDLAGYGYTF
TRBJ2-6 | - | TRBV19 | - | TGTGCCAGTAGTATCTCCTCTGGGGCCAACGTCCTGACTTTC | CASSISSGANVLTF
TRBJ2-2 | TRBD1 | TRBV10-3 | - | TGTGCCATCAGTGAGCGGCAGGGGGCAGAGACCGGGGAGCTGTTTTTT | CAISERQGAETGELFF
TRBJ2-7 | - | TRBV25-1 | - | TGTGCCAGCAGTGAATTAGCTCCAGGACTCGAATCCTACGAGCAGTACTTC | CASSELAPGLESYEQYF
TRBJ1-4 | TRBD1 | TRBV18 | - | TGTGCCAGCTCACCGCGGACAGGGACTAATGAAAAACTGTTTTTT | CASSPRTGTNEKLFF
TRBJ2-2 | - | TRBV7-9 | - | TGTGCCAGCAGCTTTACAGGGCTCCCCGGGGAGCTGTTTTTT | CASSFTGLPGELFF
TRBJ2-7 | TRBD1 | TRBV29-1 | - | TGCAGCGTTGAAACCGGGACAGAAAACTACGAGCAGTACTTC | CSVETGTENYEQYF
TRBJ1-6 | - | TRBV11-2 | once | TGTGCCAGCAGCTTCTCTCCGGAGCGGCATAATTCACCCCTCCACTTT | CASSFSPERHNSPLHF
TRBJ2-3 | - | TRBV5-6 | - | TGTGCCAGCAGCTTGGAGATTGGAGTTACGCAGTATTTT | CASSLEIGVTQYF
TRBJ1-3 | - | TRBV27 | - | TGTGCCAGCAGTTTTACGGGGTCTGGAAACACCATATATTTT | CASSFTGSGNTIYF
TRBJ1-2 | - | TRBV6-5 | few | TGTGCCAGCAGTTACTCGGGCAACGGGGACTATGGCTACACCTTC | CASSYSGNGDYGYTF
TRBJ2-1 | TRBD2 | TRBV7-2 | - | TGTGCCAGCACCCAGACTAGCGGGGGGGCTTGGAATGAGCAGTTCTTC | CASTQTSGGAWNEQFF
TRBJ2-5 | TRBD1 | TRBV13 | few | TGTGCCTCTCAAGGCAGGGGGAAAGAGACCCAGTACTTC | CASQGRGKETQYF
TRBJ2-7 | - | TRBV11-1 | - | TGTGCCAGCAGCTTAGGGTACAGGGTTCCCTACGAGCAGTACTTC | CASSLGYRVPYEQYF
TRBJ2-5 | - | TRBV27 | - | TGTGCCAGCAGTTCTCCGGACAGTTCCCAGTACTTC | CASSSPDSSQYF
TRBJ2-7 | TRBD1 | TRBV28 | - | TGTGCCAGCAGTGAAAGGACAGGCCCCCAGCAGTACTTC | CASSERTGPQQYF
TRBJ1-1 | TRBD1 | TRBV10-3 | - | TGTGCCATCAGTCCCGACAGGGGAGCCACTGAAGCTTTCTTT | CAISPDRGATEAFF
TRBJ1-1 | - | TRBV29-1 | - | TGCAGCGTTGAGCCCCCGGGACACCGCGAAGCTTTCTTT | CSVEPPGHREAFF
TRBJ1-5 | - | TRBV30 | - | TGTGCCTGGAGTTTTAACGAGGATCAGCCCCAGCATTTT | CAWSFNEDQPQHF
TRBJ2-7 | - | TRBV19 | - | TGTGCCAGTAGCCCGACAGGAAACTACGAGCAGTACTTC | CASSPTGNYEQYF
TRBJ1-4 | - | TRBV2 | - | TGTGCCAGCAAAGGGGGGGTCAGGGAAAAACTGTTTTTT | CASKGGVREKLFF
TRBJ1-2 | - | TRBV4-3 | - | TGCGCCAGCAGCCAGGTGTCAGCCGCGGGTAACTATGGCTACACCTTC | CASSQVSAAGNYGYTF
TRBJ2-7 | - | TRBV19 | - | TGTGCCAGTAGTATTCCGGGATCCCGCTACGAGCAGTACTTC | CASSIPGSRYEQYF
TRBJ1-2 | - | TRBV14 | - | TGTGCCAGCAGCCTTGGACTTGAATCGGAAGGCTACACCTTC | CASSLGLESEGYTF
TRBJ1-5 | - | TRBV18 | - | TGTGCCAGCTCAATCAACAGCTACAATCAGCCCCAGCATTTT | CASSINSYNQPQHF
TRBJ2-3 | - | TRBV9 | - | TGTGCCAGCAGCCCACAGTTGCACACAGATACGCAGTATTTT | CASSPQLHTDTQYF
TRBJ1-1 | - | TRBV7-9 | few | TGTGCCAGCAGCCCGCGCCTAATGAACACTGAAGCTTTCTTT | CASSPRLMNTEAFF
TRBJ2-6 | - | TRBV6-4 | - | TGTGCCAGCAGTGACTCCCCACAGGGTCCCTCTGGGGCCAACGTCCTGACTTTC | CASSDSPQGPSGANVLTF
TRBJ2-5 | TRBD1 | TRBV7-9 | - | TGTGCCAGCAGCTCGGGACAGGGGTTCCAAGAGACCCAGTACTTC | CASSSGQGFQETQYF
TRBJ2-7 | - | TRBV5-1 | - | TGCGCCAGCCGCGCCGCCCCAGGGTTCTACGAGCAGTACTTC | CASRAAPGFYEQYF
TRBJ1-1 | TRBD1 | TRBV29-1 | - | TGCAGCGTTCCCGAGGGGACAGGGACCCTTACTGGGGCTTTCTTT | CSVPEGTGTLTGAFF
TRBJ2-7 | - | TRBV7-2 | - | TGTGCCAGCGGCCAAGGCGGGAACTCCTACGAGCAGTACTTC | CASGQGGNSYEQYF
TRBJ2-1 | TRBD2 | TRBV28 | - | TGTGCCAGCAGTTTCCGCCGGGGCCTGACTAGCGGGCGAACATACAATGAGCAGTTCTTC | CASSFRRGLTSGRTYNEQFF
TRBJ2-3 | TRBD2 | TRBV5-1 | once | TGCGCCAGCAGCTCGACTAGCGGGGGGTCTTCTACCTTCACAGATACGCAGTATTTT | CASSSTSGGSSTFTDTQYF
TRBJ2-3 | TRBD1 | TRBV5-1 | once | TGCGCCAGCAGCTTGAGCCGGACAGGGACAGATACGCAGTATTTT | CASSLSRTGTDTQYF
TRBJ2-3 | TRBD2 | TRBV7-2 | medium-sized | TGTGCCAGCAGCTTACCCGGACTAGCGCGAAGCACAGATACGCAGTATTTT | CASSLPGLARSTDTQYF
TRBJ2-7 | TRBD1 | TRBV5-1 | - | TGCGCCAGCAGCTCGAATGGACAGGCCTACGAGCAGTACTTC | CASSSNGQAYEQYF
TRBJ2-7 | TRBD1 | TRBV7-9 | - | TGTGCCAGCAGCCAGGGGGCGATGAGGTACGAGCAGTACTTC | CASSQGAMRYEQYF
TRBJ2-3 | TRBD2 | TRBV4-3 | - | TGCGCCAGCAGCCTAGATAGACTAGCGGGGACAGATACGCAGTATTTT | CASSLDRLAGTDTQYF
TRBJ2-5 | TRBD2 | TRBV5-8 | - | TGTGCCAGCAGCTCCGGGACTAGCGGGAGGGCCGAAGAGACCCAGTACTTC | CASSSGTSGRAEETQYF
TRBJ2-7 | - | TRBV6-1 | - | TGTGCCAGCAGTGACTCGCAGATCCGTGACGAGCAGTACTTC | CASSDSQIRDEQYF
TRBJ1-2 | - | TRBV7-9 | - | TGTGCCAGCAAGACAGAGGGGGACTATGGCTACACCTTC | CASKTEGDYGYTF
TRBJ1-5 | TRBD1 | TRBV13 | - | TGTGCCAGCAGCTTAGGCACAGGGGTGAAGGGCAATCAGCCCCAGCATTTT | CASSLGTGVKGNQPQHF
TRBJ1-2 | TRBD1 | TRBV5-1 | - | TGCGCCAGCAGCTTCCAGGACAGGGTTGGTGGCTACACCTTC | CASSFQDRVGGYTF